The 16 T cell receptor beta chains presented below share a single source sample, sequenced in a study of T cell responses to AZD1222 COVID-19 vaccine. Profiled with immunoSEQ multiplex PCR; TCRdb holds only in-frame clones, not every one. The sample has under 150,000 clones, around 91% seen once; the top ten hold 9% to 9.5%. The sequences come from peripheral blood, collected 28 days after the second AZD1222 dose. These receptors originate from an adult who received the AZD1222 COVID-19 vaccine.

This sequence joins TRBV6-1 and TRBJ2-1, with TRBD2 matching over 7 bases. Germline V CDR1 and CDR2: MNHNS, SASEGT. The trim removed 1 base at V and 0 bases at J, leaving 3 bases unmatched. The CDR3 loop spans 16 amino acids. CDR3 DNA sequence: TGTGCCAGCAGTGAAGGACGGGACTACTCCTACAATGAGCAGTTCTTC. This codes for CASSEGRDYSYNEQFF.

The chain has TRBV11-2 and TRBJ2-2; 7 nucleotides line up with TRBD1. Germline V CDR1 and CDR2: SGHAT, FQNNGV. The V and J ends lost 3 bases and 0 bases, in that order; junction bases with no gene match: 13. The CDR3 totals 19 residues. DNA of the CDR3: TGTGCCAGCAGCTTCCCCATAACCGGGACAGACGCGAACACCGGGGAGCTGTTTTTT. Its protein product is CASSFPITGTDANTGELFF.

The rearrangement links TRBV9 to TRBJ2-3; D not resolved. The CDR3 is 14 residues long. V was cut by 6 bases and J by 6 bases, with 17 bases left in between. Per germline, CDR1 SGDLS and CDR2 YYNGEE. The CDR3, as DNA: TGTGCCAGCAAAGGGCCGCACGTCGCGGATACGCAGTATTTT. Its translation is CASKGPHVADTQYF.

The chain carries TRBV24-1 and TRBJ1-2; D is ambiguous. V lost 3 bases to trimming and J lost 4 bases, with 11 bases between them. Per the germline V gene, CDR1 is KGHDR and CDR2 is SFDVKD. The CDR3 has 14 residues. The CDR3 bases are TGTGCCACCAGTGATCCCCCTATAGGCTATGGCTACACCTTC. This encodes CATSDPPIGYGYTF.

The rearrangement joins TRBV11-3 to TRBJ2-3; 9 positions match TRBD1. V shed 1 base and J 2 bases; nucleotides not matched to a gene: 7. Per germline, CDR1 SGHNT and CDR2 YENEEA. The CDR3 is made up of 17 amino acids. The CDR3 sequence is CASSLGTGVFHTDTQYF. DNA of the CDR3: TGTGCCAGCAGCTTAGGGACAGGGGTCTTCCACACAGATACGCAGTATTTT.

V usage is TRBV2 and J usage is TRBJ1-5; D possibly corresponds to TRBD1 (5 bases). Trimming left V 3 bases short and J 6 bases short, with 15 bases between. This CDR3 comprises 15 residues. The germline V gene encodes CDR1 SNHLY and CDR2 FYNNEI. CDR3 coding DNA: TGTGCCAGCAGTGAGGCCCATGCAAGGGGTCAGCCCCAGCATTTT. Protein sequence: CASSEAHARGQPQHF.

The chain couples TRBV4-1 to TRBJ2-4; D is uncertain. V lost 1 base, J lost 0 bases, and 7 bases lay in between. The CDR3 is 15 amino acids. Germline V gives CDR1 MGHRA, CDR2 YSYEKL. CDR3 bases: TGCGCCAGCAGCCAAGTAGGATTAGCCAAAAACATTCAGTACTTC. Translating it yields CASSQVGLAKNIQYF.

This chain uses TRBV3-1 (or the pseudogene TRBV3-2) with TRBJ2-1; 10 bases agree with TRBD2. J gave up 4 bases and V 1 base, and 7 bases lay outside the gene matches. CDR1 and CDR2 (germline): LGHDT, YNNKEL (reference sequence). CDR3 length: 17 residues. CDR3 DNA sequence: TGTGCCAGCAGCCAAGGCGCTAGCGGGAGCCCATACAATGAGCAGTTCTTC. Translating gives CASSQGASGSPYNEQFF.

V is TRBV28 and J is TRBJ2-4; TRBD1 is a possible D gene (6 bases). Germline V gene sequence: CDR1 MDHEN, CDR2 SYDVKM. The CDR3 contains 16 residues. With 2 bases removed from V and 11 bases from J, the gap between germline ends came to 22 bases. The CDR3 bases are TGTGCCAGCAGTTTAGTGGGGGTGGGGGCCGGAGGCGTTCAGTACTTC. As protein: CASSLVGVGAGGVQYF.

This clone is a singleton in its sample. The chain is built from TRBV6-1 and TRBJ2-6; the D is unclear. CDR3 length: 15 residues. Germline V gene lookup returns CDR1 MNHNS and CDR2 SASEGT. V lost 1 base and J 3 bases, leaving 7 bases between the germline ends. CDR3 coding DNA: TGTGCCAGCAGTGAAGGCGCCCTTGGGGCCAACGTCCTGACTTTC. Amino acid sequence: CASSEGALGANVLTF.

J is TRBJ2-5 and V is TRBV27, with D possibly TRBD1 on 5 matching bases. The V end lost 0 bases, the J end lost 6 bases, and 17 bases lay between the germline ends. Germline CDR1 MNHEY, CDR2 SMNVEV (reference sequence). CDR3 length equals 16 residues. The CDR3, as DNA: TGTGCCAGCAGTTTATCGGAACAGGTCCCCAAGAAGACCCAGTACTTC. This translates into CASSLSEQVPKKTQYF.

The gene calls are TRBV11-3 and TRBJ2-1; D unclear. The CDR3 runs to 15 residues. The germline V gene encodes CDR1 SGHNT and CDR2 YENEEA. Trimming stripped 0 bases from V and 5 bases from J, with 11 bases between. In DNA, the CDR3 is TGTGCCAGCAGCTTAGAGGGCCAGACCCACAATGAGCAGTTCTTC. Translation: CASSLEGQTHNEQFF.

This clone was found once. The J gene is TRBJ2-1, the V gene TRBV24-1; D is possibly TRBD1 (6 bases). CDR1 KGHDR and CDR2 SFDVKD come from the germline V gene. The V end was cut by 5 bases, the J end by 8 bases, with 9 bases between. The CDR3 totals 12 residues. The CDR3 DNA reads TGTGCCACCAGTGGAGGGGGTCATGAGCAGTTCTTC. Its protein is CATSGGGHEQFF.

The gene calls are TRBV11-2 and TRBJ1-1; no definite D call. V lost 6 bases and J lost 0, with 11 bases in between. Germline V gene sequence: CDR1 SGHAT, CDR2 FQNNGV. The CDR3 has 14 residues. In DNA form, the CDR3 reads TGTGCCAGCAGTTCATATGGGATGAACACTGAAGCTTTCTTT. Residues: CASSSYGMNTEAFF. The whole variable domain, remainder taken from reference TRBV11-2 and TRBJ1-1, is EAGVAQSPRYKIIEKRQSVAFWCNPISGHATLYWYQQILGQGPKLLIQFQNNGVVDDSQLPKDRFSAERLKGVDSTLKIQPAKLEDSAVYLCASSSYGMNTEAFFGQGTRLTVV.

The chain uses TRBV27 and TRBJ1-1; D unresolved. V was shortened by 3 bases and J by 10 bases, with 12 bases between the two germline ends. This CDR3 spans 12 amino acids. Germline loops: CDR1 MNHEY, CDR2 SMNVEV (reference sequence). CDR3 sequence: CASSFRSVGAFF. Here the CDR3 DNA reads TGTGCCAGCAGTTTTCGGTCAGTCGGAGCTTTCTTT.

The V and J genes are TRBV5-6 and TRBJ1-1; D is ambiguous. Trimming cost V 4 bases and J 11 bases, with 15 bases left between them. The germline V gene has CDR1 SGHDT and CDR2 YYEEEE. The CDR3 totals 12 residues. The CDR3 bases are TGTGCCAGCAGCATAGGGCCGCGCCGGGCTTTCTTT. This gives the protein CASSIGPRRAFF.